The clone carrying this TCR beta chain was seen at least ten times. The antigen is undetermined. This sample is drawn from a study of post-analysis software for immune sequencing data. In the study overall: Relapsing-remitting, secondary progressive and progressive-relapsing forms of multiple sclerosis all featured among disease courses.

The V and J ends lost 5 bases and 0 bases respectively, with 13 bases between them. The CDR3 consists of 15 residues. The V gene's germline CDR1 is SEHNR and CDR2 FQNEAQ (reference sequence). Incorporated into the TCR beta cDNA libraries were unique molecular identifiers, which served to reduce PCR and sequencing biases. TCRdb redid the calling of the PCR reads with MiXCR, one entry per CDR3 protein. This table holds roughly 200,000 distinct CDR3 sequences, approximately 28% found once. Study-level results: Controls had lower frequencies than patients of about 5 TRBV segments, which included TRBV5-6, TRBV5-1 and TRBV20-1.

The origin of this receptor is a girl aged 2-17 years with multiple sclerosis. The sequencing sample was made of blood. This chain joins TRBV7-9 and TRBJ1-1, with a tentative D call TRBD1 (5 bases). The CDR3 DNA sequence: TGTGCCAGCAGCCCCGGGACCGCCTTGAACACTGAAGCTTTCTTT. Translated: CASSPGTALNTEAFF.